One TCR beta chain is described in this entry. Antigen: not known. The junction had 4 bases not matched to a gene; V was cut back by 1 base and J by 3 bases. Germline V CDR1 and CDR2: MGHRA, YSYEKL. CDR3 length: 15 residues. This specimen comes from a study of cytotoxic CD8 clonotypes in ibrutinib-treated CLL. About the research overall: Within the patient group, roughly 12 were relapsed/refractory and roughly 15 treatment-naive, and roughly 18 were IGHV unmutated. Points from the study as a whole: Contraction or stability on treatment was seen for public clonotypes, which were uncommon. Collection times varied between progressing and sustained-remission patients.

Measured with immunoSEQ multiplex PCR; TCRdb has only the in-frame clones, and not every one. Found here are 330,000 or so clones, over 60% of them singletons; the top ten hold roughly 6.3%. The rearrangement joins TRBV4-1 to TRBJ1-1; 8 bases line up with TRBD1. The sequence was collected from a human donor with chronic lymphocytic leukemia. The source material was PBMCs, sampled after 36 months of ibrutinib treatment. CDR3 in amino acids: CASSQVMTGDTEAFF. CDR3 bases: TGCGCCAGCAGCCAAGTGATGACAGGGGACACTGAAGCTTTCTTT.